The 20 T cell receptor beta chains below all came from one sample that was sequenced in a study of kidney transplant recipient with SARS-CoV-2 infection. A single record per CDR3 protein comes from TCRdb applying MiXCR to the reads. The sample consists of 200,000 to 300,000 distinct CDR3 sequences, around 26% of them appearing once. The sample was a blood sample, taken at baseline and on approximately day 120 from a kidney transplant recipient. The receptors originated from a male patient aged 30 to 40 who had COVID-19 and was a kidney transplant recipient. Some T cells may be the graft donor's.

At least ten counts were recorded for this clonotype. The chain couples TRBV2 to TRBJ2-5; tentatively, D is TRBD2 (5 bases). Trimming removed 4 bases from V and 5 bases from J, with 8 bases in between. The CDR3 runs 12 residues. Germline lookup yields CDR1 SNHLY and CDR2 FYNNEI. CDR3 sequence reads: CASSVTGETQYF. The CDR3 nucleotides read TGTGCCAGCAGTGTGACGGGGGAGACCCAGTACTTC.

This clonotype has at least ten counts. The genes are TRBV20-1 and TRBJ2-2; TRBD2 aligns across 10 bases. Germline V CDR1 and CDR2: DFQATT, SNEGSKA (reference sequence). The CDR3 has 15 residues. The V segment lost 6 bases and the J segment 4 bases; nucleotides outside the gene matches: 8. The CDR3 DNA sequence: TGCAGTGCCCCGAGACTAGCGGGCTTCACCGGGGAGCTGTTTTTT. Protein product: CSAPRLAGFTGELFF.

A word on this clonotype: This may be a read error, as it is one base from a much larger clone. The V gene is TRBV7-2, the J gene TRBJ1-2; D remains unclear. Germline CDR1 SGHTA, CDR2 FQGNSA. V was pared by 1 base and J by 10 bases, with 10 bases between. This CDR3 has 12 residues. The CDR3 bases are TGTGCCAGCAGCTTAGTTCGCAGTGACTACACCTTC. This translates into CASSLVRSDYTF.

This clonotype turned up a few times. The gene calls are TRBV27 and TRBJ2-3; 7 bases are a match to TRBD2. The CDR3 runs 16 residues. The V gene's germline CDR1 is MNHEY and CDR2 SMNVEV (reference sequence). Trimming at V came to 6 bases and at J to 2 bases, leaving 11 bases not matched to a gene. Here the CDR3 DNA reads TGTGCCAGCAGAAACCCTATGCGGGAGAACACAGATACGCAGTATTTT. Amino acids: CASRNPMRENTDTQYF.

Turning to this clonotype: This may arise from a read error, as a much more abundant clone is one base away. The chain carries TRBV11-3 and TRBJ2-4; D remains ambiguous. With the DNA end fitting TRBJ2-7 better, the J assignment may be wrong. The CDR3 contains 13 residues. The V gene's germline CDR1 is SGHNT and CDR2 YENEEA. The CDR3 reads CASRVSKTHEQYF. The CDR3 bases are TGTGCCAGCAGAGTGTCCAAGACCCACGAGCAGTACTTC.

Of note for this clonotype: This could be a read error, since a much larger clone is one nucleotide away. This chain links TRBV12-3 or TRBV12-4 with TRBJ2-1, with D perhaps matching TRBD1 (5 bases). This CDR3 spans 14 amino acids. The V end was cut by 5 bases, the J end by 8 bases, with 16 bases between. CDR3 protein: CASSPAGNVHEQFF. The CDR3 DNA reads TGTGCCAGCAGTCCGGCAGGGAATGTGCATGAGCAGTTCTTC.

This clonotype was recorded at least ten times. The CDR3 loop is CASSVVKTSRKTYGYTF. CDR3 in DNA: TGTGCCAGCAGCGTGGTTAAAACAAGCAGAAAGACCTATGGCTACACCTTC. This chain links TRBV11-2 with TRBJ1-2; no clear D. There are 17 residues in the CDR3. The V gene lost 5 bases and the J gene lost 4 bases, with 23 bases spanning the gap. Germline CDR1 SGHAT, CDR2 FQNNGV.

On this clonotype: This may stem from a read error, because a much larger clone lies one nucleotide away. The chain employs TRBV6-5 and TRBJ2-7; D is unclear. This CDR3 spans 15 amino acids. Germline V gene data show CDR1 as MNHEY and CDR2 as SVGAGI. Trimming pared 3 bases from V and 5 bases from J, leaving 17 bases between. The CDR3 is CASSYSQRRQNEQYF. Here the CDR3 DNA reads TGTGCCAGCAGTTATTCTCAACGACGGCAAAACGAGCAGTACTTC.

This clonotype was detected ten times or more. The chain uses TRBV29-1 and TRBJ2-1; 7 nucleotides line up with TRBD1. Germline CDR1 reads SQVTM; CDR2 reads ANQGSEA. CDR3 length: 14 residues. V lost 3 bases and J lost 4; bases outside the gene matches: 6. CDR3 bases: TGCAGCGTTGAGACCGACAGGGAATACAATGAGCAGTTCTTC. Its protein is CSVETDREYNEQFF.

To note about this clonotype: Since a much larger clone is just one base distant, this may be a read error. V and J are TRBV28 and TRBJ1-5; 9 bases match TRBD1. Unmatched junction bases numbered 9, after V lost 3 bases and J lost 9 bases. The CDR3 sequence is 15 residues long. The V gene's germline CDR1 is MDHEN and CDR2 SYDVKM. CDR3 DNA sequence: TGTGCCAGCAGTTTGGGTGGGACAGGGCTTCGGCCCCAGCATTTT. Translation: CASSLGGTGLRPQHF. The whole variable domain, remainder taken from reference TRBV28 and TRBJ1-5, is DVKVTQSSRYLVKRTGEKVFLECVQDMDHENMFWYRQDPGLGLRLIYFSYDVKMKEKGDIPEGYSVSREKKERFSLILESASTNQTSMYLCASSLGGTGLRPQHFGDGTRLSIL.

The V gene is TRBV30, the J gene TRBJ2-1, with 9 bases aligning to TRBD2. CDR1 is GTSNPN and CDR2 is SVGIG in the germline V gene (reference sequence). There are 14 residues in the CDR3. Losses at the gene ends were 3 bases for V and 0 bases for J; bases not matched to a gene: 0. The CDR3 loop reads CAWRLAGSYNEQFF. The CDR3 bases are TGTGCCTGGAGACTAGCGGGCTCCTACAATGAGCAGTTCTTC.

This clonotype was detected many times. The DNA for the CDR3 is TGCGCCAGCAGCTTTGCCGGGGCCAGGACCGGGGAGCTGTTTTTT. It encodes CASSFAGARTGELFF. The chain carries TRBV5-1 and TRBJ2-2; D is possibly TRBD1 or TRBD2 (5 bases each). Per germline, CDR1 SGHRS and CDR2 YFSETQ. This CDR3 region has 15 residues. Trimming removed 2 bases at V and 5 bases at J, with 13 bases between.

Many counts were recorded for this clonotype. V usage is TRBV11-3 and J usage is TRBJ1-2; tentative D call: TRBD1 (5 bases). This CDR3 is built from 17 residues. V lost 5 bases, J lost 4 bases, and 23 bases lay in between. Germline V CDR1 and CDR2: SGHNT, YENEEA. The CDR3 DNA reads TGTGCCAGCAGCCCCACAGGCGATCTCGGAAAGACCTATGGCTACACCTTC. It encodes CASSPTGDLGKTYGYTF.

In this sample, this clonotype turned up a few times. The chain is built from TRBV24-1 and TRBJ1-2; D gene ambiguous. Looked up from germline, CDR1 is KGHDR and CDR2 is SFDVKD. The length of the CDR3 is 17 residues. Trimming pared 6 bases from V and 4 bases from J, leaving 23 bases between. CDR3 nucleotides: TGTGCCACCAGTTGTCGCAATAGTACCAGAAAGACCTATGGCTACACCTTC. Amino acids: CATSCRNSTRKTYGYTF.

The chain employs TRBV3-1 and TRBJ1-3; D not certain. The germline V and J ends were trimmed by 5 bases and 5 bases, with 22 bases remaining between them. The CDR3 is 17 amino acids. In germline, CDR1 is LGHDT, CDR2 YNNKEL (reference sequence). The CDR3: CASSDCVPIYARNTIYF. The CDR3 coding sequence is TGTGCCAGCAGCGACTGTGTTCCCATTTACGCACGAAACACCATATATTTT.

In this sample, this clonotype turned up many times. This chain uses TRBV5-1 with TRBJ1-3; D uncertain. V lost 1 base and J lost 2, with 7 bases in between. From germline, CDR1 is SGHRS and CDR2 YFSETQ. The CDR3 length is 14 residues. CDR3 DNA sequence: TGCGCCAGCAGCTTGTACGGGACTGGAAACACCATATATTTT. This sequence encodes CASSLYGTGNTIYF. Filled out from reference TRBV5-1 and TRBJ1-3, the complete variable domain reads KAGVTQTPRYLIKTRGQQVTLSCSPISGHRSVSWYQQTPGQGLQFLFEYFSETQRNKGNFPGRFSGRQFSNSRSEMNVSTLELGDSALYLCASSLYGTGNTIYFGEGSWLTVV.

As regards this clonotype: A clone one base away is much larger, so this may be a read error. A read error is likely, as this CDR3 ends without the conserved phenylalanine or tryptophan. The chain employs TRBV5-4 and TRBJ1-2, with D unresolved. V was shortened by 6 bases and J by 4 bases, with 22 bases between the two germline ends. CDR1 and CDR2 from the germline V gene are SGHNT and YYREEE (reference sequence). This CDR3 has 16 residues. CDR3 residues: CASIEFVPGKTYGYTL. Written as DNA, the CDR3 is TGTGCCAGCATCGAGTTCGTACCAGGAAAGACCTATGGCTACACCCTC.

The chain has TRBV8-2 and TRBJ1-2. TRBV8-2 is flagged as a pseudogene. This CDR3 spans 16 amino acids. CDR3 amino acids: CGSHSLDSRKTYGYTF. DNA of the CDR3: TGTGGCAGTCACTCGCTTGATAGCCGAAAGACCTATGGCTACACCTTC.

This clonotype was counted only a few times. The chain employs TRBV10-1 and TRBJ1-1; maybe TRBD1 (5 bases). Looked up from germline, CDR1 is WNHNN and CDR2 is SYGVQD (reference sequence). This CDR3 is 14 amino acids long. V was pared by 6 bases and J by 4 bases, with 15 bases between. The CDR3 spells CASSPGRLSTEAFF. The CDR3 DNA sequence: TGCGCCAGCAGCCCGGGACGCCTGAGCACTGAAGCTTTCTTT.

The sample holds many counts of this clonotype. In DNA, the CDR3 is TGTGCCAGCAGCGGCAGGAGCACTGAAGCTTTCTTT. Residues: CASSGRSTEAFF. The chain employs TRBV7-9 and TRBJ1-1; D uncertain. Germline CDR1 and CDR2: SEHNR and FQNEAQ (reference sequence). The CDR3 covers 12 residues. The V and J ends lost 5 bases and 4 bases respectively, with 8 bases between them.